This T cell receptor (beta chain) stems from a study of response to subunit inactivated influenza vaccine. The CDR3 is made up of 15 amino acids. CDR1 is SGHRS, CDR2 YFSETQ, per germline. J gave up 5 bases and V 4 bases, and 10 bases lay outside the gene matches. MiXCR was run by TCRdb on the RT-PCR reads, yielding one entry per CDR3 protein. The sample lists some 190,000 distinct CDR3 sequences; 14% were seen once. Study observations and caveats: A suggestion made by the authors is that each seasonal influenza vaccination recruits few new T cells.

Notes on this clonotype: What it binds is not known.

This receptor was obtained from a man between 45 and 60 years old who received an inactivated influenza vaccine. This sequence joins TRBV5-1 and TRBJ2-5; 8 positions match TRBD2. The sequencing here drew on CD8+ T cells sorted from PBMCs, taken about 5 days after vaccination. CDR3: CASSNKRELRETQYF. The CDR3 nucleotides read TGCGCCAGCAGCAACAAGCGGGAGCTTCGGGAGACCCAGTACTTC.